This entry concerns a single TCR beta chain. Busulfan-fludarabine conditioning, marrow transplant, and cyclophosphamide on days +3 and +4 were administered. The source of the sample is a study of T cells after posttransplantation cyclophosphamide. This table comes from immunoSEQ multiplex PCR, and its TCRdb copy is limited to in-frame clones, with some not included. This table holds thousands of clones, about 84% found once. The ends were cut back, 0 bases at V and 4 bases at J, with 15 bases in the middle. CDR3 length: 16 residues. From germline, CDR1 is MGHRA and CDR2 YSYEKL. The chain recombines TRBV4-1 with TRBJ1-2; possible D gene TRBD1, 5 bases. Specimen: PBMCs, collected after allogeneic stem cell transplant with posttransplant cyclophosphamide. This TCR derives from a female patient in her 40s who received an allogeneic stem cell transplant from an unrelated donor, was CMV-positive, and had no GVHD. The T cells may partly be graft donor cells. The CDR3 DNA sequence: TGCGCCAGCAGCCAAGATCGGGGGGTGTTCGGCTATGGCTACACCTTC. Translated: CASSQDRGVFGYGYTF.